This is a list of T cell receptor beta chains from one sample in a study of cytotoxic CD8 clonotypes in ibrutinib-treated CLL. Sequenced by immunoSEQ multiplex PCR; TCRdb stores in-frame clones only, minus some. The profile shows about 92,000 clones, 70% to 80% of them singletons. This specimen was PBMCs, taken after 24 months of ibrutinib treatment. Receptors originate from a human donor with chronic lymphocytic leukemia. CDR3s include the opening cysteine and the closing phenylalanine or tryptophan. D genes are given only for firm matches. Expanded clones are given a class, and other clones once, few, many or no size at all.

v_call: TRBV28; cdr3_length: 13; clone_size: -; d_call: TRBD1; j_call: TRBJ2-7; cdr3_nt: TGTGCCAGCAGTTGGGACAGGGCCTACGAGCAGTACTTC; cdr3_aa: CASSWDRAYEQYF
v_call: TRBV29-1; cdr3_length: 16; clone_size: -; d_call: -; j_call: TRBJ2-1; cdr3_nt: TGCAGCGTTGAAGATCTTAAGGCTCTCTGGGGCAATGAGCAGTTCTTC; cdr3_aa: CSVEDLKALWGNEQFF
v_call: TRBV6-1; cdr3_length: 12; clone_size: once; d_call: -; j_call: TRBJ1-1; cdr3_nt: TGTGCCAGCAGGGGAACAGACACTGAAGCTTTCTTT; cdr3_aa: CASRGTDTEAFF
v_call: TRBV25-1; cdr3_length: 14; clone_size: -; d_call: TRBD2; j_call: TRBJ2-5; cdr3_nt: TGTGCCAGCAGTGTTATGACTAGCTTAGAGACCCAGTACTTC; cdr3_aa: CASSVMTSLETQYF
v_call: TRBV19; cdr3_length: 14; clone_size: -; d_call: TRBD2; j_call: TRBJ2-5; cdr3_nt: TGTGCCACCGCGGCCCCGGGAGGTCCAGAGACCCAGTACTTC; cdr3_aa: CATAAPGGPETQYF
v_call: TRBV5-1; cdr3_length: 15; clone_size: -; d_call: -; j_call: TRBJ1-5; cdr3_nt: TGCGCCAGCAGTAAGGACGGTCCTAGCAATCAGCCCCAGCATTTT; cdr3_aa: CASSKDGPSNQPQHF
v_call: TRBV5-6; cdr3_length: 15; clone_size: -; d_call: -; j_call: TRBJ1-2; cdr3_nt: TGTGCCAGCAGCTTGGGGGACGGCCTTCGCTATGGCTACACCTTC; cdr3_aa: CASSLGDGLRYGYTF
v_call: TRBV14; cdr3_length: 16; clone_size: -; d_call: -; j_call: TRBJ2-2; cdr3_nt: TGTGCCAGCAGCCTTAGATTACTAGCAGGAACCGGGGAGCTGTTTTTT; cdr3_aa: CASSLRLLAGTGELFF
v_call: TRBV4-1; cdr3_length: 17; clone_size: few; d_call: -; j_call: TRBJ2-6; cdr3_nt: TGCGCCAGCAGCCAAGATGCCTCTGGCTCTGGGGCCAACGTCCTGACTTTC; cdr3_aa: CASSQDASGSGANVLTF
v_call: TRBV5-1; cdr3_length: 16; clone_size: -; d_call: -; j_call: TRBJ1-3; cdr3_nt: TGCGCCAGCAGCTGGGCGGATCCGAACTCTGGAAACACCATATATTTT; cdr3_aa: CASSWADPNSGNTIYF
v_call: TRBV5-6; cdr3_length: 13; clone_size: -; d_call: TRBD1; j_call: TRBJ2-1; cdr3_nt: TGTGCCAGCAGCTTCAGGGGGCAGGGTGAGCAGTTCTTC; cdr3_aa: CASSFRGQGEQFF
v_call: TRBV6-5; cdr3_length: 13; clone_size: -; d_call: -; j_call: TRBJ2-2; cdr3_nt: TGTGCCAGCAGAGTCCGGGGCACCGGGGAGCTGTTTTTT; cdr3_aa: CASRVRGTGELFF
v_call: TRBV29-1; cdr3_length: 14; clone_size: -; d_call: -; j_call: TRBJ1-1; cdr3_nt: TGCAGCGTTGAGAGGGACGCCCAGGGGACTGAAGCTTTCTTT; cdr3_aa: CSVERDAQGTEAFF
v_call: TRBV2; cdr3_length: 12; clone_size: -; d_call: TRBD1; j_call: TRBJ2-7; cdr3_nt: TGTGCCAGCACTCGGACAGGGTTCGAGCAGTACTTC; cdr3_aa: CASTRTGFEQYF
v_call: TRBV5-5; cdr3_length: 18; clone_size: -; d_call: -; j_call: TRBJ2-6; cdr3_nt: TGTGCCAGCAGCTTGGACTTCTTGTCGTTCACTGGGGCCAACGTCCTGACTTTC; cdr3_aa: CASSLDFLSFTGANVLTF
v_call: TRBV5-1; cdr3_length: 14; clone_size: once; d_call: -; j_call: TRBJ1-1; cdr3_nt: TGCGCCAGCAGCTTGGTTGGGGGCAACACTGAAGCTTTCTTT; cdr3_aa: CASSLVGGNTEAFF
v_call: TRBV5-4; cdr3_length: 15; clone_size: -; d_call: TRBD1; j_call: TRBJ2-7; cdr3_nt: TGTGCCAGCAGTTACCGGGACAGGGGAGCCTACGAGCAGTACTTC; cdr3_aa: CASSYRDRGAYEQYF
v_call: TRBV28; cdr3_length: 17; clone_size: -; d_call: TRBD2; j_call: TRBJ2-7; cdr3_nt: TGTGCCACCGCCGGGACTAGCGGTACCCGGAGGACCTACGAGCAGTACTTC; cdr3_aa: CATAGTSGTRRTYEQYF
v_call: TRBV5-1; cdr3_length: 13; clone_size: -; d_call: -; j_call: TRBJ1-2; cdr3_nt: TGCGCCAGCAGCCTAAGGCGGGGTTCAGGCTACACCTTC; cdr3_aa: CASSLRRGSGYTF
v_call: TRBV6-1; cdr3_length: 15; clone_size: -; d_call: -; j_call: TRBJ1-1; cdr3_nt: TGTGCCAGCACTAACAAGGGGAGGAGAGACACTGAAGCTTTCTTT; cdr3_aa: CASTNKGRRDTEAFF
v_call: TRBV6-4; cdr3_length: 16; clone_size: many; d_call: TRBD1; j_call: TRBJ2-3; cdr3_nt: TGTGCCAGCAGTTACTGGGGACAGGGGAACGCAGATACGCAGTATTTT; cdr3_aa: CASSYWGQGNADTQYF
v_call: TRBV23-1; cdr3_length: 16; clone_size: few; d_call: -; j_call: TRBJ2-6; cdr3_nt: TGCGCCAGCAGTCAATCTCAAACCTCTGGGGCCAACGTCCTGACTTTC; cdr3_aa: CASSQSQTSGANVLTF
v_call: TRBV28; cdr3_length: 14; clone_size: many; d_call: -; j_call: TRBJ2-1; cdr3_nt: TGTGCCAGCAGTTTACTTGCAGGTTTCGATGAGCAGTTCTTC; cdr3_aa: CASSLLAGFDEQFF
v_call: TRBV5-1; cdr3_length: 14; clone_size: -; d_call: -; j_call: TRBJ2-5; cdr3_nt: TGCGCCAGCAGCTTGGGAGTCCTGGGGGAGACCCAGTACTTC; cdr3_aa: CASSLGVLGETQYF
v_call: TRBV6-5; cdr3_length: 15; clone_size: -; d_call: -; j_call: TRBJ1-6; cdr3_nt: TGTGCCAGCAGTTACGGCCAGTCGCAGGGTTCACCCCTCCACTTT; cdr3_aa: CASSYGQSQGSPLHF